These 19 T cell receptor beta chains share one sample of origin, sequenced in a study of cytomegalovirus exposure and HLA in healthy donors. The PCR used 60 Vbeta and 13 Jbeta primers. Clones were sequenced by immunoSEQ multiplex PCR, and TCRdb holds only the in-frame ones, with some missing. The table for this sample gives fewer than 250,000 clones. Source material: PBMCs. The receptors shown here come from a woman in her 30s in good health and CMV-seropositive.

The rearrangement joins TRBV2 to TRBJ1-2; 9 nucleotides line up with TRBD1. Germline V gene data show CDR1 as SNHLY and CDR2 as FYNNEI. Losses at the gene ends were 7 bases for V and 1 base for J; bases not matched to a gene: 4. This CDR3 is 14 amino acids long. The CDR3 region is CASNEDRGNYGYTF. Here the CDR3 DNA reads TGTGCCAGCAACGAGGACAGGGGTAACTATGGCTACACCTTC.

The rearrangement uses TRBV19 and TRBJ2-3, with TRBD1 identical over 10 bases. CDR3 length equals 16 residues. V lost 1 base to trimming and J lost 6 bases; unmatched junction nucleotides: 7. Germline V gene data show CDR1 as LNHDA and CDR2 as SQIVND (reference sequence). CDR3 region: CASSIARGQGLDTQYF. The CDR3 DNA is TGTGCCAGTAGTATAGCAAGGGGACAGGGGCTTGATACGCAGTATTTT.

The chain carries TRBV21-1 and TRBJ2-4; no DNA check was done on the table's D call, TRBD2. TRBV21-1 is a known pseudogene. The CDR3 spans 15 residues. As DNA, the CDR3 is TGTGCCCGGGGGACGGGGGTTGGGGCCAAAAACATTCAGTACTTC. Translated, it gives CARGTGVGAKNIQYF.

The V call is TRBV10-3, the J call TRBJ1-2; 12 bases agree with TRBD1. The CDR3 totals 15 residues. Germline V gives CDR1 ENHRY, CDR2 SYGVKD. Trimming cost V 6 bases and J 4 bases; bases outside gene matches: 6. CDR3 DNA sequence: TGTGCCATCAGCGGGACAGGGGGCCTGGGCTATGGCTACACCTTC. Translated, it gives CAISGTGGLGYGYTF.

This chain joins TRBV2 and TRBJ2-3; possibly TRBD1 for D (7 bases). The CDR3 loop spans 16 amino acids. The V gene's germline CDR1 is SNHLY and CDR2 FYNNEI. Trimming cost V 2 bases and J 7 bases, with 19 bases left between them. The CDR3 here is CASSEQGGLGTNTQYF. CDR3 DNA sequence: TGTGCCAGCAGTGAACAGGGGGGCTTGGGGACAAATACGCAGTATTTT. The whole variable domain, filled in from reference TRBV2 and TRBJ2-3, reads EPEVTQTPSHQVTQMGQEVILRCVPISNHLYFYWYRQILGQKVEFLVSFYNNEISEKSEIFDDQFSVERPDGSNFTLKIRSTKLEDSAMYFCASSEQGGLGTNTQYFGPGTRLTVL.

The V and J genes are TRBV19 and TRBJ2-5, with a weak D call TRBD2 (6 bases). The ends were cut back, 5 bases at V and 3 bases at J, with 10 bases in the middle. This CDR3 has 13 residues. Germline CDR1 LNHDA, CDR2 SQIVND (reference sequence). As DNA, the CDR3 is TGTGCCAGTAGTTCCCGGGGGAAAGAGACCCAGTACTTC. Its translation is CASSSRGKETQYF. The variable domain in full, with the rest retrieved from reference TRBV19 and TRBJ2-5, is DGGITQSPKYLFRKEGQNVTLSCEQNLNHDAMYWYRQDPGQGLRLIYYSQIVNDFQKGDIAEGYSVSREKKESFPLTVTSAQKNPTAFYLCASSSRGKETQYFGPGTRLLVL.

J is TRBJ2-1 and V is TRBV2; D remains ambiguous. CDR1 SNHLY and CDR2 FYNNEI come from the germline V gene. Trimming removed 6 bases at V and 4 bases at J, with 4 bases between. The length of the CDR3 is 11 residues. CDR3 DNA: TGTGCCAGCAGGCAGTACAATGAGCAGTTCTTC. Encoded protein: CASRQYNEQFF.

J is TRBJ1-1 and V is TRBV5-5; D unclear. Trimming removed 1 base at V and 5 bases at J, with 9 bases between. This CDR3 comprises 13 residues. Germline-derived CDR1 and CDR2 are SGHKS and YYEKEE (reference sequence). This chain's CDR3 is CASSLLEGTEAFF. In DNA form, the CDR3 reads TGTGCCAGCAGCTTGTTGGAGGGTACTGAAGCTTTCTTT.

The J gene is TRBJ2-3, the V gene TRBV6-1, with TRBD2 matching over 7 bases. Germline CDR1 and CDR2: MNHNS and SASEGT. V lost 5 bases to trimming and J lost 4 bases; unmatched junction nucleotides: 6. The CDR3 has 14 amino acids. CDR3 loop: CASSPAGPPDTQYF. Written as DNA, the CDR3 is TGTGCCAGCAGTCCAGCGGGGCCCCCAGATACGCAGTATTTT.

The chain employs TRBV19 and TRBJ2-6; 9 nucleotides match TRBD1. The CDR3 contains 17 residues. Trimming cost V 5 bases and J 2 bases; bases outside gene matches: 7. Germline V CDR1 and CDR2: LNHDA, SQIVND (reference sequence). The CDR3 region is CASSGRDRVTGANVLTF. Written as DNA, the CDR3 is TGTGCCAGTAGTGGCCGGGACAGGGTGACTGGGGCCAACGTCCTGACTTTC. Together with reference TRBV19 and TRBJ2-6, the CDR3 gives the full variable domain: DGGITQSPKYLFRKEGQNVTLSCEQNLNHDAMYWYRQDPGQGLRLIYYSQIVNDFQKGDIAEGYSVSREKKESFPLTVTSAQKNPTAFYLCASSGRDRVTGANVLTFGAGSRLTVL.

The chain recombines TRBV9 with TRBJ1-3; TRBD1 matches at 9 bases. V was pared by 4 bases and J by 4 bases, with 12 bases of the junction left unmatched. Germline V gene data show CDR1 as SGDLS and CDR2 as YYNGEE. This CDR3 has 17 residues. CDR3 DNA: TGTGCCAGCAGCCGAGGTGGGACAGGGTTATGGGGAAACACCATATATTTT. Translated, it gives CASSRGGTGLWGNTIYF.

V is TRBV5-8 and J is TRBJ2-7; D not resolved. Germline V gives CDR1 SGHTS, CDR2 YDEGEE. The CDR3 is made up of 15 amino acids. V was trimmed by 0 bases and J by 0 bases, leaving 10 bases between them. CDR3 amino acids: CASSLVSRPSYEQYF. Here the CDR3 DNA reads TGTGCCAGCAGCTTGGTGAGCAGGCCCTCCTACGAGCAGTACTTC.

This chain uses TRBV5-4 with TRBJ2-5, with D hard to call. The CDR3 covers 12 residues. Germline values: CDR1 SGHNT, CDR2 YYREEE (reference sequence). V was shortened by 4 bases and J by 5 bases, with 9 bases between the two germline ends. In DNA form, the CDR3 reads TGTGCCAGCAGCAATTTCCCGGAGACCCAGTACTTC. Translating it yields CASSNFPETQYF.

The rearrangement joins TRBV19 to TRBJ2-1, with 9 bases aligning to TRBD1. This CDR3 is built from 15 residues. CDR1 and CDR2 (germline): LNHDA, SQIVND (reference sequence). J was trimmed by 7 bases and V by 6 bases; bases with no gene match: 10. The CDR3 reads CASSAPGQGWNEQFF. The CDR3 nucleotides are TGTGCCAGTAGCGCCCCGGGACAGGGTTGGAATGAGCAGTTCTTC.

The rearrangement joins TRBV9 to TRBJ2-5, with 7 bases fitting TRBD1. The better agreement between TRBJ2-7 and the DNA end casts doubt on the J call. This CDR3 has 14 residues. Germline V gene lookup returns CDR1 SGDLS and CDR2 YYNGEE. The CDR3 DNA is TGTGCCAGCAGCGTACGACAGGGTGGCAACGAGCAGTACTTC. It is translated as CASSVRQGGNEQYF.

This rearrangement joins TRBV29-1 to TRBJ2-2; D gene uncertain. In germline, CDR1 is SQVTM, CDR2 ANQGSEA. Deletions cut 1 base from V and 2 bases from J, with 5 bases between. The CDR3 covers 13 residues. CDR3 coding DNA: TGCAGCGTTGAAGGAGGTAACACCGGGGAGCTGTTTTTT. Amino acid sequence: CSVEGGNTGELFF.

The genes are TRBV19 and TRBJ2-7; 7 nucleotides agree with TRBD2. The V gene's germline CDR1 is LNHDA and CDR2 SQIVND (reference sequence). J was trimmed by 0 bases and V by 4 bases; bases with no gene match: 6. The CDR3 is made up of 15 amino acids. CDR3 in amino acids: CASSSPGLRSYEQYF. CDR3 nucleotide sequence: TGTGCCAGTAGTAGTCCGGGACTACGCTCCTACGAGCAGTACTTC.

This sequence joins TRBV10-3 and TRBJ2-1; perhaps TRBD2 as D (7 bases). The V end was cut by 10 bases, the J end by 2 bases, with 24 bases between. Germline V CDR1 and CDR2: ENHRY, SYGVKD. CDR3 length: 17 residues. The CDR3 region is CATSPTVGGTPYNEQFF. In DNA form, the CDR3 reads TGTGCCACCTCTCCTACTGTCGGGGGGACACCCTACAATGAGCAGTTCTTC.

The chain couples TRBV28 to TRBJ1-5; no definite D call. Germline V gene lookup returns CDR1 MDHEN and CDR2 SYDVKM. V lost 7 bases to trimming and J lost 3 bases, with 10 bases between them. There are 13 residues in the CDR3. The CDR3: CASIPEFNQPQHF. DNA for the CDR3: TGTGCCAGCATTCCCGAGTTCAATCAGCCCCAGCATTTT.